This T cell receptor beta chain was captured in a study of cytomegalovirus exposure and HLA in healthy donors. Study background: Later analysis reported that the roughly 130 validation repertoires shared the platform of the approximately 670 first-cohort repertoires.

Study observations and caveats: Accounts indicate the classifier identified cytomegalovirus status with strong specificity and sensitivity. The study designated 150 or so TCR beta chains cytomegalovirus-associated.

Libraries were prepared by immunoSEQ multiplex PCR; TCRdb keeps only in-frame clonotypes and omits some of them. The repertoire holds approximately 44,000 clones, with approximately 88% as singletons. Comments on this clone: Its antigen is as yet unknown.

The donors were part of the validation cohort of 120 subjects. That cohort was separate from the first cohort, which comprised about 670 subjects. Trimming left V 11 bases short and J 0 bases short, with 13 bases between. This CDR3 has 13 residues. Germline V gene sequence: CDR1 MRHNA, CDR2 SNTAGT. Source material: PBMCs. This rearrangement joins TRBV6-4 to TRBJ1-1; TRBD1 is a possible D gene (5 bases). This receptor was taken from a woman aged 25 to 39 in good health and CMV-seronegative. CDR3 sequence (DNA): TGTGCCCCCTCAGGGCTAATGAACACTGAAGCTTTCTTT. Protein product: CAPSGLMNTEAFF.